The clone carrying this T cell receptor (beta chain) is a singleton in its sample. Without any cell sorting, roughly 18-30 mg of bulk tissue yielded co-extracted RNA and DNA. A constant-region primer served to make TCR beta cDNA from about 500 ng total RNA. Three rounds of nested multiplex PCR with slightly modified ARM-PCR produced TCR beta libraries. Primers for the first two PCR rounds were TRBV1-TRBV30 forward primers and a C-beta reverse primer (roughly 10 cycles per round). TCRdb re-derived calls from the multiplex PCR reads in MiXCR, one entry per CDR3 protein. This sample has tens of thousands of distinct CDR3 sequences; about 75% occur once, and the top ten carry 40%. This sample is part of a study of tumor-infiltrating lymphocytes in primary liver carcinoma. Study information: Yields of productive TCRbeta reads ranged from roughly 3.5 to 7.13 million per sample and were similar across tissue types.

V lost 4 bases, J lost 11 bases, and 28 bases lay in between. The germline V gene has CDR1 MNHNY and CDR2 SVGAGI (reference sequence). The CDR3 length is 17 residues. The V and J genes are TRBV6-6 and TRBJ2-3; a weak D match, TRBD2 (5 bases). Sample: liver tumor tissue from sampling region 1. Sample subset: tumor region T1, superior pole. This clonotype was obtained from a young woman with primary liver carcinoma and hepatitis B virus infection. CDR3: CASSSALDRGAQIWQYF. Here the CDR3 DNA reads TGTGCCAGCAGTTCCGCCTTAGACCGGGGAGCCCAGATATGGCAGTATTTT.